The next 18 T cell receptor beta chains were all read from a single sample in a study. TCRdb recomputed calls from the 5' RACE reads with MiXCR, one row per CDR3 protein. The sample carries about 61,000 distinct CDR3 sequences, approximately 31% recorded once. Sequencing was performed on tumor-infiltrating naive CD4+ T cells sorted from the breast tumor. The sample's subset: naive CD4+ T cells, CD4+CD45RA+CD25-. The receptors derive from a female donor with breast cancer.

The chain combines TRBV29-1 with TRBJ1-1; TRBD1 matches at 7 bases. Per the germline V gene, CDR1 is SQVTM and CDR2 is ANQGSEA. The CDR3 totals 12 residues. Losses at the gene ends were 6 bases for V and 4 bases for J; bases not matched to a gene: 5. The CDR3 bases are TGCAGCGTGCAAGACAGGGCCACTGAAGCTTTCTTT. This encodes CSVQDRATEAFF.

This clonotype was counted ten times or more. V and J are TRBV5-1 and TRBJ2-5; D not resolved. V lost 1 base and J 2 bases, leaving 12 bases between the germline ends. CDR3 length: 15 residues. CDR1 SGHRS and CDR2 YFSETQ come from the germline V gene. The CDR3 DNA sequence: TGCGCCAGCAGCTTGAGGTCTTTGGGTCAAGAGACCCAGTACTTC. Encoded protein: CASSLRSLGQETQYF.

V is TRBV3-1 and J is TRBJ1-2; unclear D gene. Looked up from germline, CDR1 is LGHDT and CDR2 is YNNKEL (reference sequence). The CDR3 extends over 13 amino acids. Trimming took 1 base from V and 8 from J, leaving 11 bases between them. The CDR3 loop is CASSQGPDGGYTF. The CDR3 DNA follows: TGTGCCAGCAGCCAAGGTCCCGACGGCGGCTACACCTTC.

The sample holds a few counts of this clonotype. The V and J genes are TRBV12-3 or TRBV12-4 and TRBJ2-1, with 7 bases lining up with TRBD2. V was pared by 4 bases and J by 7 bases, with 10 bases of the junction left unmatched. The CDR3 runs 15 residues. The CDR3 loop is CASSSLAAQQNEQFF. DNA for the CDR3: TGTGCCAGCAGTTCCCTAGCGGCCCAACAGAATGAGCAGTTCTTC.

This clonotype was picked up a small number of times. The V call is TRBV5-1, the J call TRBJ2-7, with a weak D call TRBD1 (6 bases). This CDR3 contains 14 residues. Germline lookup yields CDR1 SGHRS and CDR2 YFSETQ. V dropped 4 bases and J dropped 2 bases, with 13 bases sitting between them. The CDR3 spells CASSLQGQTYEQYF. CDR3 bases: TGCGCCAGCAGCCTCCAGGGACAAACCTACGAGCAGTACTTC. Variable domain in full (rest from reference TRBV5-1 and TRBJ2-7): KAGVTQTPRYLIKTRGQQVTLSCSPISGHRSVSWYQQTPGQGLQFLFEYFSETQRNKGNFPGRFSGRQFSNSRSEMNVSTLELGDSALYLCASSLQGQTYEQYFGPGTRLTVT.

This clonotype was seen at least ten times. This chain joins TRBV29-1 and TRBJ2-7, with 7 bases identical to TRBD2. V was clipped by 7 bases and J by 2 bases; unmatched bases: 8. CDR1 is SQVTM, CDR2 ANQGSEA, per germline. The CDR3 loop spans 13 amino acids. The CDR3 DNA follows: TGCAGCGCTTCGAGGGACTATACCTACGAGCAGTACTTC. As protein: CSASRDYTYEQYF.

This chain connects TRBV6-5 to TRBJ1-2, with D unresolved. The V and J ends lost 2 bases and 6 bases respectively, with 10 bases between them. CDR3 length: 13 amino acids. Looked up from germline, CDR1 is MNHEY and CDR2 is SVGAGI. CDR3 nucleotide sequence: TGTGCCAGCAGTTACAAAAGGCACCATGGCTACACCTTC. Translated: CASSYKRHHGYTF.

This clonotype was seen more than once but under ten times. The V and J genes are TRBV5-6 and TRBJ2-1; 12 bases line up with TRBD2. Germline CDR1 is SGHDT and CDR2 is YYEEEE. The CDR3 loop spans 15 amino acids. Unmatched junction bases numbered 3, after V lost 4 bases and J lost 4 bases. CDR3 in DNA: TGTGCCAGCAGCCTGACTAGCGGGGGATACAATGAGCAGTTCTTC. Translation: CASSLTSGGYNEQFF.

V gene TRBV5-1 combines with J gene TRBJ1-1; D not resolved. Per the germline V gene, CDR1 is SGHRS and CDR2 is YFSETQ. The CDR3 sequence is 15 residues long. Trimming shortened V by 3 bases and J by 0 bases, and 12 bases separated the two germline ends. In DNA form, the CDR3 reads TGCGCCAGCAGCTGGGGTGAGGGTTTGAACACTGAAGCTTTCTTT. As protein: CASSWGEGLNTEAFF.

This chain joins TRBV7-9 and TRBJ1-5, with D perhaps TRBD1 (6 bases). Germline values: CDR1 SEHNR, CDR2 FQNEAQ (reference sequence). The CDR3 spans 13 residues. Deletions cut 2 bases from V and 7 bases from J, with 9 bases between. This chain's CDR3 is CASSLSGGQPQHF. CDR3 DNA sequence: TGTGCCAGCAGCTTATCCGGGGGCCAGCCCCAGCATTTT.

The chain links TRBV12-3 or TRBV12-4 to TRBJ2-7; D could derive from TRBD1 or TRBD2 (6 bases each). This CDR3 contains 15 residues. The V gene lost 4 bases and the J gene lost 5 bases, with 18 bases spanning the gap. Here the CDR3 DNA reads TGTGCCAGCAGTTCCGTTTCTTCGGGGGCTCACGAGCAGTACTTC. The encoded protein is CASSSVSSGAHEQYF.

V and J are TRBV29-1 and TRBJ1-5; possible D gene TRBD1, 6 bases. The V end lost 6 bases, the J end lost 5 bases, and 14 bases lay between the germline ends. The CDR3 runs 13 residues. CDR1 is SQVTM, CDR2 ANQGSEA, per germline. The CDR3 spells CSVQQGRDQPQHF. Here the CDR3 DNA reads TGCAGCGTGCAACAGGGAAGGGATCAGCCCCAGCATTTT.

This clonotype has ten or more counts. This sequence joins TRBV9 and TRBJ2-1; 10 positions agree with TRBD2. CDR1 and CDR2 (germline): SGDLS, YYNGEE. CDR3 length: 17 residues. V trimming: 2 bases; J trimming: 2 bases; junction bases outside the gene matches: 7. In DNA, the CDR3 is TGTGCCAGCAGCGTCGCGGTAGCGGGAGGCACCTACAATGAGCAGTTCTTC. Protein sequence: CASSVAVAGGTYNEQFF. The full variable domain, rest sourced from reference TRBV9 and TRBJ2-1, is DSGVTQTPKHLITATGQRVTLRCSPRSGDLSVYWYQQSLDQGLQFLIQYYNGEERAKGNILERFSAQQFPDLHSELNLSSLELGDSALYFCASSVAVAGGTYNEQFFGPGTRLTVL.

Only a few counts were recorded for this clonotype. The V call is TRBV7-9, the J call TRBJ2-2, with a weak D call TRBD2 (5 bases). The germline V and J ends were trimmed by 3 bases and 8 bases, with 7 bases remaining between them. Germline V gene lookup returns CDR1 SEHNR and CDR2 FQNEAQ (reference sequence). The CDR3 is 12 residues long. CDR3 amino acids: CASSFGVGELFF. In nucleotides, the CDR3 is TGTGCCAGCAGCTTCGGGGTAGGGGAGCTGTTTTTT.

The J gene is TRBJ2-7, the V gene TRBV27; 7 bases map to TRBD2. Germline loops: CDR1 MNHEY, CDR2 SMNVEV (reference sequence). Losses at the gene ends were 5 bases for V and 2 bases for J; bases not matched to a gene: 12. The CDR3 is 16 residues long. The CDR3 bases are TGTGCCAGCAGTCCACGGGGAGGGTCCCTCCCCTACGAGCAGTACTTC. It encodes CASSPRGGSLPYEQYF.

V is TRBV9 and J is TRBJ2-1, with 8 bases that match TRBD1. V was clipped by 0 bases and J by 11 bases; unmatched bases: 4. The CDR3 consists of 13 residues. Looked up from germline, CDR1 is SGDLS and CDR2 is YYNGEE. CDR3 coding DNA: TGTGCCAGCAGCGTAGCAGGGGGCATCCAGCAGTTCTTC. Residues: CASSVAGGIQQFF.

In its sample, this clonotype was seen once. This may come from a read error, since a much larger clone is one base off. V and J are TRBV4-2 and TRBJ1-5; no clear D gene. The CDR3 covers 15 residues. Germline V gene lookup returns CDR1 LGHNA and CDR2 YNFKEQ. The CDR3 spells CAGSQDWGTNQPQHF. CDR3 sequence (DNA): TGTGCCGGCAGCCAAGATTGGGGTACCAATCAGCCCCAGCATTTT.

This rearrangement joins TRBV7-9 to TRBJ2-3; D might be TRBD2 (5 bases). Trimming left V 4 bases short and J 5 bases short, with 10 bases between. This CDR3 is 13 amino acids long. Germline values: CDR1 SEHNR, CDR2 FQNEAQ (reference sequence). The CDR3 DNA reads as TGTGCCAGCAGCTACCGGGGTGGAGATACGCAGTATTTT. Its translation is CASSYRGGDTQYF.